Reported below is one T cell receptor beta chain. The sample originates from a study of cytomegalovirus exposure and HLA in healthy donors. There are 14 residues in the CDR3. Trimming at V came to 3 bases and at J to 8 bases, leaving 5 bases not matched to a gene. Germline CDR1 SGHRS, CDR2 YFSETQ. Primers: 60 Vbeta forward and 13 Jbeta reverse. Method: immunoSEQ multiplex PCR; TCRdb's copy keeps in-frame clones and lacks some. The top ten clones hold roughly 4.6% of a sample with fewer than 150,000 clones, 75% to 80% of them seen once. The TCR was taken from a woman aged 45-65 years in good health and CMV-seronegative. Material for sequencing was PBMCs. The chain carries TRBV5-1 and TRBJ1-2, with TRBD1 matching over 12 bases. The CDR3 sequence is CASSWDRGLNGYTF. DNA of the CDR3: TGCGCCAGCAGCTGGGACAGGGGGCTCAACGGCTACACCTTC.